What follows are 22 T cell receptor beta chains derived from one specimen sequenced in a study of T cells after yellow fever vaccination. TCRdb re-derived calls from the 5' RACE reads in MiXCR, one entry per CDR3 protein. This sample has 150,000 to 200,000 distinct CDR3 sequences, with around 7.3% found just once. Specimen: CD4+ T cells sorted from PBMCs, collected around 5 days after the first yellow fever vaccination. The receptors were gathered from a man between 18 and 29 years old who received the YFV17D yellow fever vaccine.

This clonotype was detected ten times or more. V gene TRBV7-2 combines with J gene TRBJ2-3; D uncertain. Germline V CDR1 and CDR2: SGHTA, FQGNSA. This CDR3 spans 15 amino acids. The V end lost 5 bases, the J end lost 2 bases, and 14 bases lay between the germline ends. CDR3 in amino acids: CASSPPAPATDTQYF. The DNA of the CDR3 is TGTGCCAGCAGCCCCCCCGCGCCGGCCACAGATACGCAGTATTTT.

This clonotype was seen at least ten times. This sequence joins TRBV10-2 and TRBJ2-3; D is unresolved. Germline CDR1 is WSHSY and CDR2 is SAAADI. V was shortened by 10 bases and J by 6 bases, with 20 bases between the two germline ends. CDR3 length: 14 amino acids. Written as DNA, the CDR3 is TGCGCCATCCCACTGGGTTCTCGTGATGATACGCAGTATTTT. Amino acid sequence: CAIPLGSRDDTQYF.

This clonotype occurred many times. This CDR3 is CASSDRVKGEQYV. As DNA, the CDR3 is TGTGCCAGCAGTGACAGGGTCAAGGGCGAGCAGTACGTC. This chain connects TRBV6-1 to TRBJ2-7; perhaps TRBD1 as D (5 bases). V was pared by 3 bases and J by 6 bases, with 12 bases between. There are 13 residues in the CDR3. CDR1 is MNHNS, CDR2 SASEGT, per germline.

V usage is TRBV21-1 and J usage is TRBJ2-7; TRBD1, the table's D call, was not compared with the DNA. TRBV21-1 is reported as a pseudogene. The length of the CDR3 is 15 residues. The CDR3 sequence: CASSKGEQGAYEQYF. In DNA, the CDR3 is TGTGCCAGCAGCAAAGGAGAGCAGGGGGCTTACGAGCAGTACTTC.

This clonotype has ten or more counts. CDR3 sequence reads: CASSPQLAGATGELFF. CDR3 bases: TGCGCCAGCAGCCCACAACTAGCGGGGGCCACCGGGGAGCTGTTTTTT. V usage is TRBV5-1 and J usage is TRBJ2-2; 11 bases align to TRBD2. V was clipped by 4 bases and J by 4 bases; unmatched bases: 6. This CDR3 comprises 16 residues. Germline loops: CDR1 SGHRS, CDR2 YFSETQ. Full variable domain (missing parts from reference TRBV5-1 and TRBJ2-2): KAGVTQTPRYLIKTRGQQVTLSCSPISGHRSVSWYQQTPGQGLQFLFEYFSETQRNKGNFPGRFSGRQFSNSRSEMNVSTLELGDSALYLCASSPQLAGATGELFFGEGSRLTVL.

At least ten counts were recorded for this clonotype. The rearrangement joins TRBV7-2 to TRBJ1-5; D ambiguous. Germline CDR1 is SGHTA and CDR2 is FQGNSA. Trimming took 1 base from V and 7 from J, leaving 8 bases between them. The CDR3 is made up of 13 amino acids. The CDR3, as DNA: TGTGCCAGCAGCTTAGTTAGCAGGCAGCCCCAGCATTTT. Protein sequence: CASSLVSRQPQHF.

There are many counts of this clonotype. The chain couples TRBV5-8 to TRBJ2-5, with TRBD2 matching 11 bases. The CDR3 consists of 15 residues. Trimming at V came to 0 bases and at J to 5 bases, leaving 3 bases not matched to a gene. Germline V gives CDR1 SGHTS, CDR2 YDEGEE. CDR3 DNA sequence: TGTGCCAGCAGCTTGGGACTAGCGGGGCCGGAGACCCAGTACTTC. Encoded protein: CASSLGLAGPETQYF. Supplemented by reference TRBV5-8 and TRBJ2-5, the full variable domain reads EAGVTQSPTHLIKTRGQQATLRCSPISGHTSVYWYQQALGLGLQFLLWYDEGEERNRGNFPPRFSGRQFPNYSSELNVNALELEDSALYLCASSLGLAGPETQYFGPGTRLLVL.

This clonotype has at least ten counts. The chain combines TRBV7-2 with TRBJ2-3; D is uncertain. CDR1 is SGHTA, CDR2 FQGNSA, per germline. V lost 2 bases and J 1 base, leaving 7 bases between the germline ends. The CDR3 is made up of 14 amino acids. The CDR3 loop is CASSLKAGTDTQYF. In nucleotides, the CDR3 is TGTGCCAGCAGCTTAAAGGCGGGCACAGATACGCAGTATTTT.

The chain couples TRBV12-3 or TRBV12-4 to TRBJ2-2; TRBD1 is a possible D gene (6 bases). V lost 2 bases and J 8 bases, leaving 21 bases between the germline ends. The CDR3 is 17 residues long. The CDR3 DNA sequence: TGTGCCAGCAGTTTATTCCGAACCGGGACAAAAAGGGGGGAGCTGTTTTTT. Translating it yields CASSLFRTGTKRGELFF.

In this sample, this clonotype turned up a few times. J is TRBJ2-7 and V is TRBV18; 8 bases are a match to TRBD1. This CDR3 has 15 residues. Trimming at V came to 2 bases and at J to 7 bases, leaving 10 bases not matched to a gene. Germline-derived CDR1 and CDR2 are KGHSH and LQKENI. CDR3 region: CASSPRTGHRREQYF. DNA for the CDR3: TGTGCCAGCTCACCAAGGACAGGGCACAGGCGGGAGCAGTACTTC.

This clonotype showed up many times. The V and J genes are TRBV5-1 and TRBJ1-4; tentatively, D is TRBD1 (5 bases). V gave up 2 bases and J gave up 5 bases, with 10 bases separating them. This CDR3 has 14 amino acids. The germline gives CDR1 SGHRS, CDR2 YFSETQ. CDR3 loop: CASSFRGSNEKLFF. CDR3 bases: TGCGCCAGCAGCTTCCGGGGGTCCAATGAAAAACTGTTTTTT.

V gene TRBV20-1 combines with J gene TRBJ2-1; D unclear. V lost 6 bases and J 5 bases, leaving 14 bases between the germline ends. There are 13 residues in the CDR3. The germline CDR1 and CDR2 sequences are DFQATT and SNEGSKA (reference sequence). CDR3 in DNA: TGCAGTGCCACGGACCCCCGCCACAATGAGCAGTTCTTC. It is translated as CSATDPRHNEQFF.

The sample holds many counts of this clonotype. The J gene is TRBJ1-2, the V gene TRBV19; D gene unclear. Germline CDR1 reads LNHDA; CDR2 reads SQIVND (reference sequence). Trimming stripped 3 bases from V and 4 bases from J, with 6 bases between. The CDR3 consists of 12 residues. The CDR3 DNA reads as TGTGCCAGTAGTATTTCCGGCTATGGCTACACCTTC. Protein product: CASSISGYGYTF.

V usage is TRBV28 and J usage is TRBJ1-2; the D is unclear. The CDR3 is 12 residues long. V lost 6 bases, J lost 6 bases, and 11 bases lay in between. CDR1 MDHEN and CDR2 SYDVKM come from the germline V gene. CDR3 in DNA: TGTGCCAGCAGAGGCCCCTACGATGGCTACACCTTC. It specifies CASRGPYDGYTF.

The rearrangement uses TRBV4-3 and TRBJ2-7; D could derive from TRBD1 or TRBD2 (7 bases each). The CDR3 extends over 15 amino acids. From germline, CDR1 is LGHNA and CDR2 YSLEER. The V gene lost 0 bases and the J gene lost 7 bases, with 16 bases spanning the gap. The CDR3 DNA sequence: TGCGCCAGCAGCCAAGAAGGGGGCTGGGGGGGTGAGCAGTACTTC. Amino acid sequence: CASSQEGGWGGEQYF.

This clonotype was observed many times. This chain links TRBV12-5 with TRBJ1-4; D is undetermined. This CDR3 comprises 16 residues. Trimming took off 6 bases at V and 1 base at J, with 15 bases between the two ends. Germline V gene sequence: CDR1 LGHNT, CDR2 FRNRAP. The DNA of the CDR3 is TGTGCTAGTGGCCGCAATCGCGCCGGAACTAATGAAAAACTGTTTTTT. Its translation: CASGRNRAGTNEKLFF.

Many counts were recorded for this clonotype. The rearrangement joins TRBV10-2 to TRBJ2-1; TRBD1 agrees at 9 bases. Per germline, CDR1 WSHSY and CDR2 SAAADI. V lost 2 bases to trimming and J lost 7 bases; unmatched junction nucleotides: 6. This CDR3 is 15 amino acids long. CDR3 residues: CASSERRQGVNEQFF. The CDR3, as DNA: TGCGCCAGCAGTGAGCGGCGACAGGGGGTGAATGAGCAGTTCTTC.

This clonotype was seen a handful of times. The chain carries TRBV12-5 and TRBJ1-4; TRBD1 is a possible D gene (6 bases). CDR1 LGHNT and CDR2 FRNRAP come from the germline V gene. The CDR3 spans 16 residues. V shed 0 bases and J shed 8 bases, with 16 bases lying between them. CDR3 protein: CASGLVRPQGMEKLFF. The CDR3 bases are TGTGCTAGTGGTTTGGTACGCCCCCAGGGGATGGAAAAACTGTTTTTT.

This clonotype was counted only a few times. DNA of the CDR3: TGCAGCGTTGGCCTAATTCTCAAAGATACGCAGTATTTT. It translates to CSVGLILKDTQYF. This chain links TRBV29-1 with TRBJ2-3; D is unresolved. The germline CDR1 and CDR2 sequences are SQVTM and ANQGSEA. The CDR3 spans 13 residues. V shed 4 bases and J shed 5 bases, with 13 bases lying between them.

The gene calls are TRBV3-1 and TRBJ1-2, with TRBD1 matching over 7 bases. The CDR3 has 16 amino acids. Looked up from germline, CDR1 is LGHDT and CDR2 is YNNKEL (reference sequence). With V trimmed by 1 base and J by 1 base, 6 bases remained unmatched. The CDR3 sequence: CASSQVTGSYNYGYTF. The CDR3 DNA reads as TGTGCCAGCAGCCAAGTGACAGGGTCCTATAACTATGGCTACACCTTC.

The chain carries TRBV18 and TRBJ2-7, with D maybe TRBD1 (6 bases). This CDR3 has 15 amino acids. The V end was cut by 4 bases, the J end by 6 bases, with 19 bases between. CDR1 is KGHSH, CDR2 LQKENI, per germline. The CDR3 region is CASSLDSWSSSEQYV. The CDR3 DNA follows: TGTGCCAGCTCACTGGACAGTTGGTCGTCATCCGAGCAGTACGTC.

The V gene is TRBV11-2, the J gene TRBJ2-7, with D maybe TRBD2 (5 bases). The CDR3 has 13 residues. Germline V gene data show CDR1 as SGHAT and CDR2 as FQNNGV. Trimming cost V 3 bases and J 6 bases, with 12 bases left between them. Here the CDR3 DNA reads TGTGCCAGCAGCTTTTACGGGGAAGGCGAGCAGTACTTC. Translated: CASSFYGEGEQYF.